The 7 T cell receptor beta chains listed next were all sequenced from one sample in a study of blood T cell repertoires in COVID-19. TCRdb's copy holds only in-frame clones and misses some; the assay was immunoSEQ multiplex PCR. Of 310,000 or so clones in the sample, approximately 92% are singletons; the top ten hold approximately 1.2%. The specimen sequenced was PBMCs or T cells enriched from blood (not recorded which). The receptors here all came from a woman aged 25 to 39 who had recovered from COVID-19.

The V call is TRBV7-6, the J call TRBJ1-1; the D is unclear. The germline V and J ends were trimmed by 1 base and 3 bases, with 18 bases remaining between them. The CDR3 totals 17 residues. Germline values: CDR1 SGHVS, CDR2 FNYEAQ. The chain's CDR3 is CASSLVGFGEKYTEAFF. CDR3 nucleotides: TGTGCCAGCAGCTTAGTGGGTTTCGGGGAAAAGTACACTGAAGCTTTCTTT. The full variable domain, rest sourced from reference TRBV7-6 and TRBJ1-1, is GAGVSQSPRYKVTKRGQDVALRCDPISGHVSLYWYRQALGQGPEFLTYFNYEAQQDKSGLPNDRFSAERPEGSISTLTIQRTEQRDSAMYRCASSLVGFGEKYTEAFFGQGTRLTVV.

A word on this clone: Other nucleotide sequences from this sample produce the same CDR3. The genes are TRBV5-4 and TRBJ2-5; 14 positions match TRBD2. The V and J ends lost 4 bases and 4 bases, in that order; junction bases with no gene match: 6. This CDR3 is 16 amino acids long. Germline lookup yields CDR1 SGHNT and CDR2 YYREEE (reference sequence). The CDR3: CASSLRLAGGRETQYF. CDR3 sequence (DNA): TGTGCCAGCAGCCTAAGACTAGCGGGAGGGAGAGAGACCCAGTACTTC.

The chain joins TRBV6-5 to TRBJ1-2; D is unclear. Germline CDR1 reads MNHEY; CDR2 reads SVGAGI. The CDR3 length is 15 residues. With 7 bases removed from V and 5 bases from J, the gap between germline ends came to 20 bases. CDR3 in DNA: TGTGCCAGCACTTTAATGGCCGGGGAGACTTATGGCTACACCTTC. Translation gives CASTLMAGETYGYTF.

The chain employs TRBV4-1 and TRBJ2-7; TRBD1 matches at 9 bases. Trimming took 4 bases from V and 5 from J; bases not matched to a gene: 15. The germline V gene encodes CDR1 MGHRA and CDR2 YSYEKL. The CDR3 is 17 amino acids. The CDR3, as DNA: TGCGCCAGCAGCCCCTTCGGACAGGGGCACCTTCGCGACGAGCAGTACTTC. This translates into CASSPFGQGHLRDEQYF.

The chain has TRBV5-1 and TRBJ2-1, with 8 bases fitting TRBD2. The CDR3 extends over 16 amino acids. V was pared by 2 bases and J by 0 bases, with 4 bases of the junction left unmatched. The germline V gene has CDR1 SGHRS and CDR2 YFSETQ. The CDR3 sequence: CASSFLLADSYNEQFF. The CDR3, as DNA: TGCGCCAGCAGCTTCCTACTAGCGGACTCCTACAATGAGCAGTTCTTC.

The chain has TRBV11-3 and TRBJ2-3; D unclear. Trimming left V 4 bases short and J 4 bases short, with 3 bases between. The germline gives CDR1 SGHNT, CDR2 YENEEA. There are 11 residues in the CDR3. CDR3 DNA: TGTGCCAGCAGCTCTTCAGATACGCAGTATTTT. Translating it yields CASSSSDTQYF.

This clone occurred a few times. This sequence joins TRBV28 and TRBJ1-1; the D is unclear. V lost 6 bases to trimming and J lost 10 bases, with 21 bases between them. The CDR3 length is 14 residues. In germline, CDR1 is MDHEN, CDR2 SYDVKM. CDR3 sequence: CASRETAPKSGAFF. The CDR3 nucleotides are TGTGCCAGCAGGGAGACTGCCCCCAAGTCGGGAGCTTTCTTT.